A selection of T cell receptor beta chains follows, all from one sample in a study of blood T cell repertoires in COVID-19. Clones were read by immunoSEQ multiplex PCR, and TCRdb kept only the in-frame ones, dropping some. In the table there are 150,000 to 200,000 clones, roughly 88% of which are singletons. Sequencing used peripheral blood. Receptors originate from a man younger than 30 with COVID-19, enrolled during active disease. The CDR3 runs from the conserved cysteine through the conserved F or W. D genes are given only for firm matches. Only some rows state a clone size, as once, few, many or a class for expanded clones.

d_gene,abundance,j_gene,v_gene,CDR3aa,CDR3nt
.,few,TRBJ2-7,TRBV4-3,CASSQDQWYEQYF,TGCGCCAGCAGCCAAGATCAGTGGTACGAGCAGTACTTC
.,.,TRBJ1-4,TRBV11-2,CASSSIRDSEKLLF,TGTGCCAGCAGCTCTATCCGGGACTCAGAAAAACTGCTTTTT
TRBD1,.,TRBJ1-5,TRBV2,CASSEDRGRPGQPQHF,TGTGCCAGCAGTGAAGACAGGGGGCGCCCAGGGCAGCCCCAGCATTTT
TRBD1,.,TRBJ1-6,TRBV19,CASQVWTGTGLSSSPLHF,TGTGCCAGCCAAGTATGGACCGGGACAGGCCTTTCCTCATCACCCCTCCACTTT
TRBD2,.,TRBJ2-1,TRBV16,CASSPIAGGRNEQFF,TGTGCCAGCAGCCCCATAGCGGGAGGAAGGAATGAGCAGTTCTTC
.,.,TRBJ2-6,TRBV24-1,CATSDSRQKGANVLTF,TGTGCCACCAGTGACTCCAGGCAAAAAGGGGCCAACGTCCTGACTTTC
TRBD1,.,TRBJ1-2,TRBV10-2,CAKTTGRLDGGYTF,TGCGCCAAGACGACAGGGCGCCTCGATGGAGGCTACACCTTC
TRBD2,.,TRBJ2-7,TRBV27,CASSGGVSPIGHEQYF,TGTGCCAGCAGTGGGGGGGTCAGCCCTATAGGGCACGAGCAGTACTTC
.,.,TRBJ2-3,TRBV11-3,CASSLEYRDTQYF,TGTGCCAGCAGCTTAGAGTACCGGGATACGCAGTATTTT
TRBD1,once,TRBJ2-7,TRBV28,CASSTQQTGDRHEQYF,TGTGCCAGCAGTACACAACAGACAGGGGATAGGCACGAGCAGTACTTC
.,.,TRBJ2-5,TRBV24-1,CATSDPGVDQETQYF,TGTGCCACCAGTGACCCCGGGGTGGATCAAGAGACCCAGTACTTC
TRBD1,.,TRBJ2-7,TRBV6-5,CASSKTGGPLWEQYF,TGTGCCAGCTCGAAGACAGGGGGCCCTTTATGGGAGCAGTACTTC
TRBD2,.,TRBJ2-1,TRBV24-1,CATGSIFLAGVRKDEQFF,TGTGCCACCGGTTCCATATTCCTAGCGGGAGTCAGGAAGGATGAGCAGTTCTTC
TRBD2,.,TRBJ2-7,TRBV5-6,CASSSGSGSFEQYF,TGTGCCAGCAGCTCGGGTAGCGGGAGCTTCGAGCAGTACTTC
TRBD2,.,TRBJ2-1,TRBV4-1,CASSPLGLAGPSSYNEQFF,TGCGCCAGCAGCCCATTGGGACTAGCGGGACCCAGCTCCTACAATGAGCAGTTCTTC
TRBD1,.,TRBJ2-7,TRBV27,CASSLGTATNEQYF,TGTGCCAGCAGTTTGGGGACAGCAACTAACGAGCAGTACTTC
.,.,TRBJ2-5,TRBV12-3/TRBV12-4,CASRPTGQETQYF,TGTGCCAGCAGACCTACAGGGCAAGAGACCCAGTACTTC
TRBD2,.,TRBJ2-1,TRBV19,CASSKLAVYNEQFF,TGTGCCAGTAGTAAACTAGCGGTCTACAATGAGCAGTTCTTC
.,.,TRBJ2-7,TRBV19,CASSMGAGDEQYF,TGTGCCAGTAGTATGGGGGCAGGGGACGAGCAGTACTTC
TRBD1,.,TRBJ1-5,TRBV7-3,CASSLRDRDSLNQPQHF,TGTGCCAGCAGCTTACGGGATCGGGACAGCTTAAATCAGCCCCAGCATTTT
TRBD2,.,TRBJ2-3,TRBV7-2,CASSLRLAGSTDTQYF,TGTGCCAGCAGCTTAAGACTAGCGGGGAGCACAGATACGCAGTATTTT
.,.,TRBJ2-7,TRBV9,CASSVEAGESYEQYF,TGTGCCAGCAGCGTCGAGGCAGGGGAGTCCTACGAGCAGTACTTC
.,.,TRBJ1-1,TRBV6-1,CASTFPNTEAFF,TGTGCCAGCACTTTTCCGAACACTGAAGCTTTCTTT
TRBD1,once,TRBJ2-6,TRBV7-9,CASSARRGQGLSGANVLTF,TGTGCCAGCAGCGCCCGTAGGGGACAGGGCCTCTCTGGGGCCAACGTCCTGACTTTC
TRBD2,.,TRBJ2-2,TRBV3-1/TRBV3-2,CASSSRTSGRNTGELFF,TGTGCCAGCAGCTCCCGGACTAGCGGGAGGAACACCGGGGAGCTGTTTTTT
.,.,TRBJ1-1,TRBV6-5,CASSYSKGPAFF,TGTGCCAGCAGTTACTCGAAGGGGCCGGCTTTCTTT
TRBD2,.,TRBJ2-7,TRBV27,CASSLGTSGSYEQYF,TGTGCCAGCAGTTTAGGGACTAGCGGCTCCTACGAGCAGTACTTC
TRBD1,.,TRBJ1-2,TRBV6-2/TRBV6-3,CASSYAGTGGDYTF,TGTGCCAGCAGTTACGCCGGGACAGGGGGTGACTACACCTTC
TRBD1,.,TRBJ2-7,TRBV27,CASKKGPGQGKHEQYF,TGTGCCAGCAAGAAGGGACCGGGACAGGGGAAGCACGAGCAGTACTTC
.,.,TRBJ1-1,TRBV27,CASSVTGPPEAFF,TGTGCCAGCAGTGTAACAGGGCCCCCTGAAGCTTTCTTT
.,.,TRBJ1-1,TRBV6-5,CASSYSIGGGTEAFF,TGTGCCAGCAGTTACTCGATTGGGGGAGGCACTGAAGCTTTCTTT
.,.,TRBJ1-5,TRBV27,CASSFRGGQPQHF,TGTGCCAGCAGTTTCCGCGGGGGTCAGCCCCAGCATTTT
.,.,TRBJ2-3,TRBV20-1,CSAPGGDTQYF,TGCAGTGCGCCAGGGGGGGATACGCAGTATTTT
.,once,TRBJ1-2,TRBV4-1,CASSQDQWAADNYGYTF,TGCGCCAGCAGCCAAGATCAATGGGCAGCGGACAACTATGGCTACACCTTC
.,.,TRBJ2-1,TRBV7-3,CASSPYPGSSYNEQFF,TGTGCCAGCAGCCCCTACCCCGGGTCCTCCTACAATGAGCAGTTCTTC
.,.,TRBJ2-1,TRBV7-8,CASSSGHYNEQFF,TGTGCCAGCAGCTCCGGACACTACAATGAGCAGTTCTTC
TRBD1,.,TRBJ2-7,TRBV2,CASSETRAGGLAPYEQYF,TGTGCCAGCAGTGAAACTAGGGCAGGGGGTCTGGCCCCCTACGAGCAGTACTTC
TRBD1,once,TRBJ2-7,TRBV28,CASSLWTGRSYEQYF,TGTGCCAGCAGTTTGTGGACAGGGCGGTCCTACGAGCAGTACTTC
.,.,TRBJ2-1,TRBV18,CASSPPILRNEQFF,TGTGCCAGCTCACCACCGATATTACGGAATGAGCAGTTCTTC
TRBD1,.,TRBJ2-3,TRBV19,CASSYRDRGTDTQYF,TGTGCCAGTAGTTACCGGGACAGGGGAACAGATACGCAGTATTTT
TRBD2,few,TRBJ2-1,TRBV27,CASSLEWLAGHYNEQFF,TGTGCCAGCAGTTTAGAATGGCTAGCGGGACACTACAATGAGCAGTTCTTC
.,.,TRBJ2-3,TRBV5-8,CASSLARARTDTQYF,TGTGCCAGCAGCTTGGCCAGGGCCCGGACAGATACGCAGTATTTT
TRBD1,.,TRBJ1-5,TRBV5-6,CASSLGTGINQPQHF,TGTGCCAGCAGCTTGGGGACAGGGATCAATCAGCCCCAGCATTTT
.,.,TRBJ2-7,TRBV10-2,CASRESGGSGTSYEQYF,TGCGCCAGCAGAGAGTCAGGGGGTAGCGGGACCTCCTACGAGCAGTACTTC
.,.,TRBJ1-5,TRBV7-3,CASSLFWGEPQHF,TGTGCCAGCAGCCTGTTCTGGGGGGAGCCCCAGCATTTT
.,.,TRBJ1-1,TRBV6-5,CASSYNLGRDEAFF,TGTGCCAGCAGTTACAATTTGGGTCGGGATGAAGCTTTCTTT
TRBD1,.,TRBJ1-6,TRBV7-6,CASSHSLDRLNSPLHF,TGTGCCAGCAGCCACTCCCTGGACAGGTTGAATTCACCCCTCCACTTT
.,.,TRBJ2-1,TRBV6-6,CASTDSIREQFF,TGTGCCAGCACGGACAGTATAAGGGAGCAGTTCTTC
TRBD1,.,TRBJ2-7,TRBV6-5,CASSRTGEVSEQYF,TGTGCCAGCAGTCGGACAGGGGAGGTCTCCGAGCAGTACTTC
TRBD2,.,TRBJ2-7,TRBV27,CASSLRLAGLYEQYF,TGTGCCAGCAGTCTGCGACTAGCGGGATTATACGAGCAGTACTTC
.,.,TRBJ2-1,TRBV15,CATSRGIYNEQFF,TGTGCCACCAGCAGAGGTATTTACAATGAGCAGTTCTTC
.,once,TRBJ2-5,TRBV6-2/TRBV6-3,CASSYPREETQYF,TGTGCCAGCAGTTACCCTCGGGAAGAGACCCAGTACTTC
.,once,TRBJ1-2,TRBV25-1,CATMGLTTNYGYTF,TGTGCCACTATGGGACTTACTACTAACTATGGCTACACCTTC
TRBD2,.,TRBJ2-7,TRBV6-5,CASGLGTSFYEQYF,TGTGCCAGCGGTCTCGGGACTAGCTTCTACGAGCAGTACTTC